Listed below are T cell receptor beta chains from one sample, sequenced in a study of T cells in Graves' hyperthyroidism and ophthalmopathy. TCRdb analysed the multiplex PCR reads with MiXCR anew, one entry per CDR3 protein. This sample carries about 690,000 distinct CDR3 sequences, around 15% of them seen once, and the ten largest clones take around 15%. The sample comprised blood. The receptors shown here come from a man aged 50 or older with Graves' hyperthyroidism. The CDR3 runs from the conserved cysteine through the conserved F or W. Fields, in order: D gene, J gene, clone size, V gene, CDR3 DNA, CDR3 protein. The D gene is left open where the match is weak. Rows may omit the clone size; those that give it use once, few, many or a size class.

NA	TRBJ2-6	many	TRBV28	TGTGCCAGCAACCAACGGCCCTTTAGAACTGGGGCCAACGTCCTGACTTTC	CASNQRPFRTGANVLTF
NA	TRBJ1-1	many	TRBV2	TGTGCCAGCAGTGAAGCGGGACGGGGGAACACTGAAGCTTTCTTT	CASSEAGRGNTEAFF
TRBD2	TRBJ2-1	once	TRBV10-3	TGTGCCACAGGGACTAGCGGCTCCTACAATGAGCAGTTCTTC	CATGTSGSYNEQFF
NA	TRBJ2-7	many	TRBV7-2	TGTGCCAGCAGCCCACCGGATCGACCCTACGAGCAGTACTTC	CASSPPDRPYEQYF
TRBD1	TRBJ1-5	NA	TRBV18	TGTGCCAGCTCACTCGGGACAGATCATCAGCCCCAGCATTTT	CASSLGTDHQPQHF
NA	TRBJ1-5	NA	TRBV9	TGTGCCAGCAGCGTAGATGGGGTCGGCAATCAGCCCCAGCATTTT	CASSVDGVGNQPQHF
TRBD1	TRBJ1-3	many	TRBV27	TGTGCCAGCAGTTTACAGGGGGGTTGGGGTTCTGGAAACACCATATATTTT	CASSLQGGWGSGNTIYF
TRBD1	TRBJ2-7	many	TRBV7-3	TGTGCCAGCAGCCCAAACCAACAGGGGTCTCACGAGCAGTACTTC	CASSPNQQGSHEQYF
NA	TRBJ1-4	NA	TRBV15	TGTGCCACCAGCAGAGGCGAGGACGAAAAACTGTTTTTT	CATSRGEDEKLFF
TRBD2	TRBJ2-1	few	TRBV6-2/TRBV6-3	TGTGCCAGCAGTTACGATCTAGCGGGTTACAATGGGCAGTTCTTC	CASSYDLAGYNGQFF
NA	TRBJ1-1	many	TRBV12-3/TRBV12-4	TGTGCCAGCAGTTTAAGGGTCCGGAACACTGAAGCTTTCTTT	CASSLRVRNTEAFF
NA	TRBJ1-4	NA	TRBV20-1	TGCAGTGCTAGTGCGGGTCTAATGGAAAAACTGTTTTTT	CSASAGLMEKLFF
NA	TRBJ2-3	many	TRBV30	TGTGCCTGGAAAGTAGCGGGCACAGATACGCAGTATTTT	CAWKVAGTDTQYF
NA	TRBJ1-1	many	TRBV11-2	TGTGCCAGCAGTTTCTCAGGACGGGGCCACACTGAAGCTTTCTTT	CASSFSGRGHTEAFF
NA	TRBJ2-7	NA	TRBV5-6	TGTGCCAGCAGCTTGGCTCGGAAGTCGGGAGCAAGATCCTACGAGCAGTACTTC	CASSLARKSGARSYEQYF
NA	TRBJ2-7	many	TRBV11-2	TGTGCCAGCAGCCTATCCCAGGGGGGCGGGATCCCCTACGAGCAGTACTTC	CASSLSQGGGIPYEQYF
NA	TRBJ1-1	few	TRBV6-5	TGTGCCAGCAATTCGTACACTGAAGCTTTCTTT	CASNSYTEAFF
TRBD1	TRBJ1-2	few	TRBV7-9	TGTGCCACCGCCCCGTCCGGGACAGGGGACAGTGGCTACACCTTC	CATAPSGTGDSGYTF
NA	TRBJ1-1	many	TRBV19	TGTGCCAGTAGTATCGGCCGGATAACTGAAGCTTTCTTT	CASSIGRITEAFF
TRBD2	TRBJ2-3	many	TRBV20-1	TGCAGTGCTACGACGGGACTAGCGGGAGCTGGAGATACGCAGTATTTT	CSATTGLAGAGDTQYF
TRBD2	TRBJ2-5	many	TRBV11-2	TGTGCCAGCAGCCCCTTTGGGGGGGGACAAGAGACCCAGTACTTC	CASSPFGGGQETQYF
NA	TRBJ1-2	NA	TRBV28	TGTGCCAGCAGTTTAAAGATTGAGGGGTCCACCTTC	CASSLKIEGSTF
TRBD1	TRBJ2-1	few	TRBV9	TGTGCCAGCACAGTAGTAGGGGGCCAGGGTGATGAGCAGTTCTTC	CASTVVGGQGDEQFF